This TCR beta chain emerged from a study of response to subunit inactivated influenza vaccine (dated by TCRdb to the late 2010s). Notes on the research overall: Deep quantitative profiling of the T cell receptor repertoire was used in the study to follow responses to a trivalent subunit inactivated influenza vaccine.

As concerns this clonotype: Its antigen remains undetermined. Base qualities are not provided; no much larger clone lies one nucleotide away.

Study-wide conclusions, independent of this receptor: The authors proposed that each seasonal influenza vaccination may bring in only a limited number of new T cells.

Including the terminal cysteine and phenylalanine, the CDR3 comprises 16 residues. Only the CDR3 part of the read is kept: 48 bases, read in frame from the first base. CDR1 and CDR2, looked up from the germline V gene, are LGHNA and YSLEER. V is reduced by 4 bases and J by 2 bases, leaving a spacing of 17 bases between them. The library came from RT-PCR. Instrument on record: Illumina HiSeq 2500. In TCRdb, the public reads were trimmed at Q25 with fastp and aligned with MiXCR, with productive beta chains retained. Records with the same CDR3 protein are collapsed into one entry carrying the most frequent genes and DNA. The sample data list about half a million distinct CDR3 sequences, and about 25% of these were observed just once. Around 1.8% of the sample comes from the top ten.

The chain is made from TRBV4-3 and TRBJ2-5, with no reliable assignment of the D segment. This TCR was recovered from a man aged 45 to 65 who received an inactivated influenza vaccine. Donor details come from another sample of the same person, matched by shared clones. Material: CD4+ T cells sorted from PBMCs, obtained about 5 days after vaccination. The DNA reads as follows: TGCGCCAGCAGCCGGGCGTTGATGGGGAATCAAGAGACCCAGTACTTC. This gives the protein CASSRALMGNQETQYF.